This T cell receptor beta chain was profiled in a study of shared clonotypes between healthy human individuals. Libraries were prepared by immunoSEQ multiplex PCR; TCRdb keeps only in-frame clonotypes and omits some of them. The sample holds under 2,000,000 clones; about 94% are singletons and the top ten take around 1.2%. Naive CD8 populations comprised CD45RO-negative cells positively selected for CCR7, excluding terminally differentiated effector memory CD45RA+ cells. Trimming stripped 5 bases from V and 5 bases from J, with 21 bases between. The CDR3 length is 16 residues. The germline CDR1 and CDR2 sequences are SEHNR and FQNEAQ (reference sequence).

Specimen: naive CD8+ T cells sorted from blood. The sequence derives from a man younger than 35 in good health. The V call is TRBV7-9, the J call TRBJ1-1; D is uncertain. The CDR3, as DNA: TGTGCCAGCAGCCCCCCTACCGGGCCCGGAAAAACTGAAGCTTTCTTT. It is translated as CASSPPTGPGKTEAFF.